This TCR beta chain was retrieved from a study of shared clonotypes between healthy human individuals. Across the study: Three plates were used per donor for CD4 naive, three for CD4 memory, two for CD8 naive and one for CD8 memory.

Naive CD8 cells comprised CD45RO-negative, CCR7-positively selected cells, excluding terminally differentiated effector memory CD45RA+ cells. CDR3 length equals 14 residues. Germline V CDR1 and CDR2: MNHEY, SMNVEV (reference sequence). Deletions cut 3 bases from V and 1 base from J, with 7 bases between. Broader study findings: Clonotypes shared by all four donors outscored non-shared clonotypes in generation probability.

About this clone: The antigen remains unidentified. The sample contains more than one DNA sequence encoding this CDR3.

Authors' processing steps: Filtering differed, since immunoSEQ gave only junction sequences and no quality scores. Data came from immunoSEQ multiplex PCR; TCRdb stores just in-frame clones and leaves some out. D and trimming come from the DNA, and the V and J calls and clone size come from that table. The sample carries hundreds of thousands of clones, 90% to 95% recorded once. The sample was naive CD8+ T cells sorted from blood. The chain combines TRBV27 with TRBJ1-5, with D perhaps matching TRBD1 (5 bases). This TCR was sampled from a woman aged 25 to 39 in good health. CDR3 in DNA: TGTGCCAGCAGTTTGCAGGGAAGCAATCAGCCCCAGCATTTT. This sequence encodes CASSLQGSNQPQHF.